This T cell receptor beta chain comes out of a study of T cells in narcolepsy. TCRdb's table, derived via immunoSEQ multiplex PCR, lists solely in-frame clones and lacks some. In the table there are about 25,000 clones, about four fifths of which are singletons. This clone was seen more than once but under ten times. Its antigen is not known. Overall study results and limits: Blood of same and different patients, but not healthy controls, reportedly held recurring autoreactive clonotypes. HCRT-specific and TRIB2-specific autoreactive clonotypes appeared among same-patient CSF and blood CD4+ clonotypes.

This CDR3 contains 14 residues. Trimming removed 1 base at V and 4 bases at J, with 7 bases between. In germline, CDR1 is MNHNS, CDR2 SASEGT. The sequence was collected from a human donor with narcolepsy. Sequencing input: CD45RA- memory CD4+ T cells from PBMCs. The V gene is TRBV6-1, the J gene TRBJ2-2; D gene unclear. This chain's CDR3 is CASSEVKVTGELFF. The CDR3 nucleotides are TGTGCCAGCAGTGAAGTGAAGGTCACCGGGGAGCTGTTTTTT.